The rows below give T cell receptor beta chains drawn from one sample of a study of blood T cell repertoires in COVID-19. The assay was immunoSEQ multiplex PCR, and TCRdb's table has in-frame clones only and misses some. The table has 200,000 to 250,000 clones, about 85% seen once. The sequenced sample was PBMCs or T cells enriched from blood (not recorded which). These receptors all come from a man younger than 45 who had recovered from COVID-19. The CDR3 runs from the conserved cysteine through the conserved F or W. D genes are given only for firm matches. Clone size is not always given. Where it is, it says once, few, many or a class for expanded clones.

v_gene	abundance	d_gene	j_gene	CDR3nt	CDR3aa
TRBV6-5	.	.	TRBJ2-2	TGTGCCAGCAGTTACGACAGCAGGAACACCGGGGAGCTGTTTTTT	CASSYDSRNTGELFF
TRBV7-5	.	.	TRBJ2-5	TGTGTCAGAAGCTTACCGGGACACCTGAAGACCCAGTACTTC	CVRSLPGHLKTQYF
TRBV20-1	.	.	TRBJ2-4	TGCAGTGCTAGTTTACGACTAAACATTCAGTACTTC	CSASLRLNIQYF
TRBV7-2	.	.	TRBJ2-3	TGTGCCAGCAGCTTAGGTGGGGGCTACACAGATACGCAGTATTTT	CASSLGGGYTDTQYF
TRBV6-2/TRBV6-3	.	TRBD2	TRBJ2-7	TGTGCCAGCAGTTATTCCCCGGGACTAGCGGGGGGCCCCTCGTGGAGGGAGCAGTACTTC	CASSYSPGLAGGPSWREQYF
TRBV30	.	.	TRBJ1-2	TGTGCCTGGAGTGTAATAAGGGGCTATGGCTACACCTTC	CAWSVIRGYGYTF
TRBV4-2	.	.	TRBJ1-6	TGTGCCAGCAGCCTGCCTGGGCAGCGGAATTCACCCCTCCACTTT	CASSLPGQRNSPLHF
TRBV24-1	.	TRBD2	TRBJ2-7	TGTGCCACCAGTCAGGGAGGGAGCCCCTACGAGCAGTACTTC	CATSQGGSPYEQYF
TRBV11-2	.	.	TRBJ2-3	TGTGCCAGCAGCTTAAGGTGGGCAGATGCAGATACGCAGTATTTT	CASSLRWADADTQYF
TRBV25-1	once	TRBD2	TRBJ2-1	TGTGCCAGCAGTGAACCAGGGACTAGCGGGCACAATGAGCAGTTCTTC	CASSEPGTSGHNEQFF
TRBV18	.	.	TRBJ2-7	TGTGCCAGCTCACTTCAGGGACTGGGATACGAGCAGTACTTC	CASSLQGLGYEQYF
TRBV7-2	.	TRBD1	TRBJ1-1	TGTGCCAGCAGCTTAGAGGGGACAGTGAGGACTGAAGCTTTCTTT	CASSLEGTVRTEAFF
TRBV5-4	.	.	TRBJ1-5	TGTGCCAGCACCATTGACAGTTCCCAGCCCCAGCATTTT	CASTIDSSQPQHF
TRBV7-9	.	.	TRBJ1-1	TGTGCCAGCAGCCCGGTAGGAGGACAAGCTTTCTTT	CASSPVGGQAFF
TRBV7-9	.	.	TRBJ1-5	TGTGCCAGCAGCTTCGGGGTGGGAGAGCCCCAGCATTTT	CASSFGVGEPQHF
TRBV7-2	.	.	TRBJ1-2	TGTGCCAGCAGTTCCGACAGAGCTAACTATGGCTACACCTTC	CASSSDRANYGYTF
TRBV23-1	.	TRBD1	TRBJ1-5	TGCGCCAGCCACGGGAGACAGGGACGGGAACCGCAGCCCCAGCATTTT	CASHGRQGREPQPQHF
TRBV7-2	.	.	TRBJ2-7	TGTGCCAGCAGTCAACTGCTTCGGGGGAGCGAGCAGTACTTC	CASSQLLRGSEQYF
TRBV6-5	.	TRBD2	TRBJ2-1	TGTGCCAGCAGTTACTTGCGGACTAGCGGAGTCAGTGAGCAGTTCTTC	CASSYLRTSGVSEQFF
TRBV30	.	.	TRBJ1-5	TGTGCCTGGAGTTCAACCAGGGCGACTAATCAGCCCCAGCATTTT	CAWSSTRATNQPQHF
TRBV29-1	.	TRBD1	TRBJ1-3	TGCAGCGCTGGCGGGACAGGGGCTGGAAACACCATATATTTT	CSAGGTGAGNTIYF
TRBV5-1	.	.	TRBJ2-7	TGCGCCAGCAGCCAGGACAGCCATCTCGGCAGAGAGCAGTACTTC	CASSQDSHLGREQYF
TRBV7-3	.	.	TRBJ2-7	TGTGCCAGCAGCCCCGACATAATCTCCTACGAGCAGTACTTC	CASSPDIISYEQYF
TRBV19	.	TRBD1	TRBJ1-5	TGTGCCAGTAGAATGGGACAGAACAATCAGCCCCAGCATTTT	CASRMGQNNQPQHF
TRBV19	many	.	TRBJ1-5	TGTGCCAGTATGGACAGACCGTATAGCAATCAGCCCCAGCATTTT	CASMDRPYSNQPQHF
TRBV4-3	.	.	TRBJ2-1	TGCGCCAGCAGCCAACTTGAGGGTGGGGATGAGCAGTTCTTC	CASSQLEGGDEQFF
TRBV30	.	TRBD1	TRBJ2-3	TGTGCCTGGGGACAGGGGGCACATACGCAGTATTTT	CAWGQGAHTQYF
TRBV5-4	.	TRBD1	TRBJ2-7	TGTGCCAGCAGCCATGGACAGGGAACTTCGAGCTCCTACGAGCAGTACTTC	CASSHGQGTSSSYEQYF
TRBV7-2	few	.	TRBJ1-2	TGTGCCAGCAGCTTAGGGCAGTCCTATGGCTACACCTTC	CASSLGQSYGYTF
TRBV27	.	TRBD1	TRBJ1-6	TGTGCCAGCAGTTCGCGACAGGGTATTAGTTCACCCCTCCACTTT	CASSSRQGISSPLHF
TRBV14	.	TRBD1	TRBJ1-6	TGTGCCAGCAGCCCGACAGGGACCGGGTCACCCCTCCACTTT	CASSPTGTGSPLHF
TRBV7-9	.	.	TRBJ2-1	TGTGCCAGCAGCTTAGGCCGGGGCAGGGGACCCTACAATGAGCAGTTCTTC	CASSLGRGRGPYNEQFF
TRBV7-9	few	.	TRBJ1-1	TGTGCCAGCAGCTCAATTTGGGTCGGCGGCACAGGGCGGGACACTGAAGCTTTCTTT	CASSSIWVGGTGRDTEAFF
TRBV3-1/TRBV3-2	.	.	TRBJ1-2	TGTGCCAGCAGCTCGGCGGCCTCGAGGGCTGGTGGCTACACCTTC	CASSSAASRAGGYTF
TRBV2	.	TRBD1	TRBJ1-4	TGTGCCAGCAGTACGGGACAGCGAAATGAAAAACTGTTTTTT	CASSTGQRNEKLFF